A single T cell receptor (beta chain) is shown here with its context. This sample was included in a study of blood T cell repertoires in COVID-19. Per the original methods: By means of reference gene primer amplification, nucleated cell counts were estimated. TCRdb's copy holds only in-frame clones and misses some; the assay was immunoSEQ multiplex PCR. V, J and clone size were drawn from that table, and D and trimming were deduced from the DNA. The sample shows 50,000 to 60,000 clones, approximately 91% of them seen only once. V gave up 0 bases and J gave up 0 bases; unmatched junction bases: 2. Germline CDR1 and CDR2: LNHNV and YYDKDF (reference sequence). The CDR3 covers 16 residues.

The V and J genes are TRBV15 and TRBJ2-3, with 8 positions matching TRBD2. Sequenced sample: peripheral blood. The TCR was taken from a man between 60 and 75 years old with active COVID-19. The CDR3 spells CATSRDGGASTDTQYF. The CDR3 coding sequence is TGTGCCACCAGCAGAGACGGGGGGGCGAGCACAGATACGCAGTATTTT.